This TCR beta chain was recovered during a study of Graves' ophthalmopathy and Graves' hyperthyroidism. Findings and caveats of the study: Most clonotypes expanded in thyroid above 0.001 frequency were present in blood too.

There are many counts of this clonotype. Its target is unknown. CDR3 regions of TCR beta were amplified from RNA transcripts. HTBI-primed RT-PCR formed the first round, and a multiplex PCR formed the second. TCRdb called the multiplex PCR reads again in MiXCR, with one record for every CDR3 protein. The data hold over 450,000 distinct CDR3 sequences, with over 13% observed a single time. The length of the CDR3 is 12 residues. V shed 7 bases and J shed 4 bases, with 10 bases lying between them. CDR1 and CDR2 (germline): MNHEY, SVGEGT. Ophthalmopathy cases showed moderate-to-severe activity, scoring CAS ≥3 and NOSPECS ≥4, with duration under 3 months. As the starting material, over 9.5 ml of fresh peripheral blood yielded the PBMCs.

V and J are TRBV6-2 or TRBV6-3 and TRBJ1-2; possible D gene TRBD1, 5 bases. Material for sequencing was blood. The sequence derives from a woman under 40 with Graves' ophthalmopathy. The CDR3 here is CASNLGGYGYTF. CDR3 DNA: TGTGCCAGCAACCTTGGGGGCTATGGCTACACCTTC.